These T cell receptor beta chains were read from a single sample in a study of early T cells in non-severe SARS-CoV-2 infection. From the 5' RACE reads, TCRdb called clonotypes with MiXCR, one entry per CDR3 protein. This sample has some 50,000 distinct CDR3 sequences; 4.5% to 7% occur once, and the top ten carry just over 4.5%. Material: whole blood. These receptors were taken from an adult who was a healthcare worker with PCR-confirmed SARS-CoV-2 infection or an uninfected control (not recorded which). The CDR3 runs from the conserved cysteine through the conserved F or W. The D gene is left open where the match is weak. Clone size, where shown, is once, few, many, or a class for clones that have expanded.

clone size: many; V gene: TRBV4-1; D gene: NA; J gene: TRBJ1-4; CDR3 DNA: TGCGCCAGCAACCGACCCGGGGTCGAAAAACTGTTTTTT; CDR3 protein: CASNRPGVEKLFF
clone size: many; V gene: TRBV7-2; D gene: TRBD2; J gene: TRBJ2-1; CDR3 DNA: TGTGCCAGCAGCGCCAGCGGGGGGAGGGATGAGCAGTTCTTC; CDR3 protein: CASSASGGRDEQFF
clone size: many; V gene: TRBV5-1; D gene: NA; J gene: TRBJ1-1; CDR3 DNA: TGCGCCAGCAGCTTAAGTCGGAAAGGGGATGAAGCTTTCTTT; CDR3 protein: CASSLSRKGDEAFF
clone size: NA; V gene: TRBV7-6; D gene: NA; J gene: TRBJ1-5; CDR3 DNA: TGTGCCAGCAGCTTAGAACCGTTTCAGCCCCAGCATTTT; CDR3 protein: CASSLEPFQPQHF
clone size: many; V gene: TRBV9; D gene: NA; J gene: TRBJ1-1; CDR3 DNA: TGTGCCAGCAGCGTAGGGGAAGGGAAGGCGAACACTGAAGCTTTCTTT; CDR3 protein: CASSVGEGKANTEAFF
clone size: NA; V gene: TRBV6-5; D gene: NA; J gene: TRBJ2-7; CDR3 DNA: TGTGCCAGCAGTTACTCTATCATATCCGAGCAGTACTTC; CDR3 protein: CASSYSIISEQYF
clone size: many; V gene: TRBV7-8; D gene: NA; J gene: TRBJ2-3; CDR3 DNA: TGTGCCAGCAGCTTGGAGGTGGGCACAGATACGCAGTATTTT; CDR3 protein: CASSLEVGTDTQYF
clone size: many; V gene: TRBV10-2; D gene: NA; J gene: TRBJ1-2; CDR3 DNA: TGCGCCAGCAGAGTCCCAGGGGAAGCTAACTATGGCTACACCTTC; CDR3 protein: CASRVPGEANYGYTF
clone size: many; V gene: TRBV6-6; D gene: NA; J gene: TRBJ1-3; CDR3 DNA: TGTGCCAGCAGTTACTCAAGGGGCTCTGGAAACACCATATATTTT; CDR3 protein: CASSYSRGSGNTIYF
clone size: many; V gene: TRBV11-2; D gene: NA; J gene: TRBJ2-6; CDR3 DNA: TGTGCCAGCAGCATCAGCGCTGGGGCCAACGTCCTGACTTTC; CDR3 protein: CASSISAGANVLTF
clone size: NA; V gene: TRBV12-3/TRBV12-4; D gene: NA; J gene: TRBJ1-2; CDR3 DNA: TGTGCCAGCACCCTAAATCGGGGCAAGGGCTATGGCTACACCTTC; CDR3 protein: CASTLNRGKGYGYTF
clone size: NA; V gene: TRBV10-3; D gene: TRBD2; J gene: TRBJ2-7; CDR3 DNA: TGTGCCATCACCGGGACTAGCGGTTACGAGCAGTACTTC; CDR3 protein: CAITGTSGYEQYF
clone size: many; V gene: TRBV18; D gene: TRBD1; J gene: TRBJ1-2; CDR3 DNA: TGTGCCAGCTCACCAGAAACAGGGGGAGCGCTTAGCTATGGCTACACCTTC; CDR3 protein: CASSPETGGALSYGYTF
clone size: few; V gene: TRBV10-3; D gene: NA; J gene: TRBJ2-7; CDR3 DNA: TGTGCCATCAGTGACCCCCCAATCTACGAGCAGTACTTC; CDR3 protein: CAISDPPIYEQYF
clone size: many; V gene: TRBV29-1; D gene: TRBD2; J gene: TRBJ2-7; CDR3 DNA: TGCAGCGGTGCTCCGGGAGGGGCCCTTGGATACGAGCAGTACTTC; CDR3 protein: CSGAPGGALGYEQYF
clone size: many; V gene: TRBV12-3/TRBV12-4; D gene: NA; J gene: TRBJ2-7; CDR3 DNA: TGTGCCAGCAGCCCCGGGACCCCTCGGAAGGAGCAGTACTTC; CDR3 protein: CASSPGTPRKEQYF